The 29 T cell receptor beta chains given below trace back to one sample, sequenced in a study of blood T cell repertoires in COVID-19. Here immunoSEQ multiplex PCR was the method, and the copy in TCRdb shows in-frame clones only, minus some. The sample yields tens of thousands of clones, approximately 83% seen once. Sequencing was performed on peripheral blood. All receptors derive from a woman aged 60 to 75 with acute or convalescent COVID-19.

This clone was observed a handful of times. The chain uses TRBV7-9 and TRBJ2-7, with no clear D. CDR3 length equals 12 residues. V shed 2 bases and J shed 0 bases, with 2 bases lying between them. In germline, CDR1 is SEHNR, CDR2 FQNEAQ (reference sequence). The CDR3 is CASSLRSYEQYF. Here the CDR3 DNA reads TGTGCCAGCAGCTTACGCTCCTACGAGCAGTACTTC.

This clone was counted between two and nine times. The same CDR3 is also encoded by other DNA sequences in this sample. CDR3 nucleotides: TGTGCCAGTAGGCCGGACAGGGGGTCTGGAAACACCATATATTTT. This gives the protein CASRPDRGSGNTIYF. The J gene is TRBJ1-3, the V gene TRBV19; 10 nucleotides match TRBD1. The V and J ends lost 6 bases and 1 base, in that order; junction bases with no gene match: 3. The CDR3 contains 15 residues. CDR1 and CDR2 (germline): LNHDA, SQIVND (reference sequence).

This clone has just a few counts. The chain combines TRBV19 with TRBJ1-2, with D possibly being TRBD1 (6 bases). Germline V gives CDR1 LNHDA, CDR2 SQIVND (reference sequence). The CDR3 sequence is 17 residues long. Trimming took 3 bases from V and 5 from J, leaving 22 bases between them. The DNA of the CDR3 is TGTGCCAGTAGTATCCTGGGTTCTGGACAGTTTGGGTATGGCTACACCTTC. Protein product: CASSILGSGQFGYGYTF.

The chain employs TRBV6-5 and TRBJ1-2, with D possibly TRBD1 on 6 matching bases. V was clipped by 7 bases and J by 0 bases, with 12 bases between them. The CDR3 has 14 amino acids. Per the germline V gene, CDR1 is MNHEY and CDR2 is SVGAGI. This chain's CDR3 is CASTRDTPNYGYTF. CDR3 nucleotide sequence: TGTGCCAGCACCCGGGACACCCCTAACTATGGCTACACCTTC.

The chain couples TRBV2 to TRBJ1-1; 7 bases match TRBD1. V was clipped by 5 bases and J by 5 bases; unmatched bases: 8. The germline V gene encodes CDR1 SNHLY and CDR2 FYNNEI. CDR3 length: 14 amino acids. The CDR3 loop reads CASSRGGEGTEAFF. The CDR3 nucleotides read TGTGCCAGCAGTAGAGGGGGCGAGGGGACTGAAGCTTTCTTT. Based on the CDR3 plus reference TRBV2 and TRBJ1-1, the full variable domain is EPEVTQTPSHQVTQMGQEVILRCVPISNHLYFYWYRQILGQKVEFLVSFYNNEISEKSEIFDDQFSVERPDGSNFTLKIRSTKLEDSAMYFCASSRGGEGTEAFFGQGTRLTVV.

This chain uses TRBV5-1 with TRBJ2-1; 7 bases map to TRBD1. With 3 bases clipped from V and 4 bases from J, the junction kept 1 base outside the gene matches. The V gene's germline CDR1 is SGHRS and CDR2 YFSETQ. The CDR3 runs 13 residues. This CDR3 is CASSWGQYNEQFF. The DNA for the CDR3 is TGCGCCAGCAGCTGGGGACAGTACAATGAGCAGTTCTTC.

The gene calls are TRBV4-1 and TRBJ1-3; D is unresolved. The CDR3 is made up of 15 amino acids. Deletions cut 8 bases from V and 0 bases from J, with 14 bases between. Germline CDR1 is MGHRA and CDR2 is YSYEKL. The CDR3 reads CASQFAPSSGNTIYF. DNA for the CDR3: TGCGCCAGCCAATTTGCTCCGAGCTCTGGAAACACCATATATTTT.

The rearrangement uses TRBV3-1 (or the pseudogene TRBV3-2) and TRBJ1-2; 7 bases map to TRBD1. The germline V gene has CDR1 LGHDT and CDR2 YNNKEL (reference sequence). The J segment lost 4 bases and the V segment lost 5 bases, leaving 13 bases of the junction unmatched. This CDR3 contains 16 residues. Here the CDR3 DNA reads TGTGCCAGCAGCGATTCCGGGACAGCCGTCTTCTATGGCTACACCTTC. Its protein product is CASSDSGTAVFYGYTF.

The genes are TRBV25-1 and TRBJ1-1; 7 bases match TRBD1. V was pared by 3 bases and J by 1 base, with 2 bases of the junction left unmatched. The germline gives CDR1 MGHDK, CDR2 SYGVNS. The CDR3 is 14 residues long. CDR3 in DNA: TGTGCCAGCAGTGATTGGACAGGGAACACTGAAGCTTTCTTT. Translating it yields CASSDWTGNTEAFF.

The genes are TRBV6-5 and TRBJ1-3; 8 nucleotides align to TRBD1. This CDR3 comprises 16 residues. V gave up 4 bases and J gave up 0 bases; unmatched junction bases: 5. CDR1 MNHEY and CDR2 SVGAGI come from the germline V gene. This chain's CDR3 is CASSFGGTGSGNTIYF. The CDR3 DNA is TGTGCCAGCAGTTTCGGTGGGACAGGCTCTGGAAACACCATATATTTT.

The V and J genes are TRBV6-1 and TRBJ1-6, with D perhaps TRBD1 (5 bases). The CDR3 is 13 amino acids. The germline CDR1 and CDR2 sequences are MNHNS and SASEGT. V lost 3 bases to trimming and J lost 7 bases, with 7 bases between them. CDR3 in amino acids: CASSENRNSPLHF. DNA for the CDR3: TGTGCCAGCAGTGAGAACAGGAATTCACCCCTCCACTTT.

This clone was seen only once. The rearrangement joins TRBV25-1 to TRBJ2-3, with D possibly TRBD1 on 6 matching bases. Germline V gene lookup returns CDR1 MGHDK and CDR2 SYGVNS. V lost 9 bases and J lost 0, with 13 bases in between. This CDR3 comprises 14 residues. This CDR3 reads CASTGLRSTDTQYF. CDR3 bases: TGTGCCAGTACAGGGCTTCGGAGCACAGATACGCAGTATTTT.

V and J are TRBV5-1 and TRBJ1-4; 8 bases are shared with TRBD1. Trimming at V came to 4 bases and at J to 3 bases, leaving 11 bases not matched to a gene. Germline V gives CDR1 SGHRS, CDR2 YFSETQ. The CDR3 sequence is 17 residues long. The CDR3 sequence is CASSADRVRRANEKLFF. The CDR3 DNA reads TGCGCCAGCAGCGCGGACAGGGTCAGAAGGGCTAATGAAAAACTGTTTTTT.

This clone occurred a few times. The V and J genes are TRBV3-1 (or the pseudogene TRBV3-2) and TRBJ1-3; 8 bases line up with TRBD1. V was clipped by 1 base and J by 4 bases; unmatched bases: 3. The CDR3 consists of 15 residues. Looked up from germline, CDR1 is LGHDT and CDR2 is YNNKEL (reference sequence). CDR3 bases: TGTGCCAGCAGCCAAGGCAGGGGGCGAGGAAACACCATATATTTT. Encoded protein: CASSQGRGRGNTIYF.

The chain recombines TRBV9 with TRBJ2-3, with a weak D call TRBD2 (5 bases). CDR3 length equals 14 residues. Germline V gene sequence: CDR1 SGDLS, CDR2 YYNGEE. Trimming cost V 0 bases and J 6 bases, with 11 bases left between them. The DNA for the CDR3 is TGTGCCAGCAGCGTAGAGGCTAGAGGGGATACGCAGTATTTT. It encodes CASSVEARGDTQYF.

V and J are TRBV19 and TRBJ1-2; 9 nucleotides line up with TRBD1. The CDR3 contains 15 residues. With V trimmed by 2 bases and J by 7 bases, 8 bases remained unmatched. Germline V gene sequence: CDR1 LNHDA, CDR2 SQIVND (reference sequence). The CDR3 loop is CASSILGGQGRGYTF. DNA of the CDR3: TGTGCCAGTAGTATATTGGGGGGACAGGGCCGTGGCTACACCTTC. Drawing the rest from reference TRBV19 and TRBJ1-2, the complete variable domain is DGGITQSPKYLFRKEGQNVTLSCEQNLNHDAMYWYRQDPGQGLRLIYYSQIVNDFQKGDIAEGYSVSREKKESFPLTVTSAQKNPTAFYLCASSILGGQGRGYTFGSGTRLTVV.

The chain has TRBV10-3 and TRBJ2-1; tentatively, D is TRBD2 (5 bases). V lost 2 bases and J lost 0, with 5 bases in between. The CDR3 extends over 14 amino acids. Germline CDR1 and CDR2: ENHRY and SYGVKD. The CDR3 DNA is TGTGCCATCAGTGAGGGACTCTCCTACAATGAGCAGTTCTTC. This translates into CAISEGLSYNEQFF.

This clone showed up just a few times. The chain combines TRBV25-1 with TRBJ1-6; D is unclear. CDR3 size: 12 residues. Trimming took 4 bases from V and 7 from J, leaving 5 bases between them. CDR1 is MGHDK, CDR2 SYGVNS, per germline. The DNA of the CDR3 is TGTGCCAGCAGTGCCGGGAATTCACCCCTCCACTTT. Translated, it gives CASSAGNSPLHF. The full variable domain, rest sourced from reference TRBV25-1 and TRBJ1-6, is EADIYQTPRYLVIGTGKKITLECSQTMGHDKMYWYQQDPGMELHLIHYSYGVNSTEKGDLSSESTVSRIRTEHFPLTLESARPSHTSQYLCASSAGNSPLHFGNGTRLTVT.

The chain has TRBV19 and TRBJ1-1; D unresolved. The V gene's germline CDR1 is LNHDA and CDR2 SQIVND (reference sequence). The CDR3 totals 14 residues. Trimming pared 8 bases from V and 4 bases from J, leaving 17 bases between. The CDR3 loop is CASFYGSVPTEAFF. The CDR3 DNA reads as TGTGCCAGTTTTTACGGGTCGGTCCCCACTGAAGCTTTCTTT.

This clone appeared a single time. The chain carries TRBV18 and TRBJ1-1; D is uncertain. Trimming left V 3 bases short and J 0 bases short, with 8 bases between. CDR3 size: 14 residues. Germline V CDR1 and CDR2: KGHSH, LQKENI. CDR3 DNA sequence: TGTGCCAGCTCACCCGGGGTGTTGAACACTGAAGCTTTCTTT. It encodes CASSPGVLNTEAFF.

This sequence joins TRBV5-1 and TRBJ2-3; D is ambiguous. The CDR3 totals 14 residues. Germline values: CDR1 SGHRS, CDR2 YFSETQ. V lost 4 bases, J lost 0 bases, and 9 bases lay in between. The CDR3 region has the DNA TGCGCCAGCAGCCCCCAGCGAAGCACAGATACGCAGTATTTT. Residues: CASSPQRSTDTQYF.

The rearrangement uses TRBV11-2 and TRBJ1-3, with 11 bases matching TRBD1. The V gene end was trimmed by 1 base and the J gene end by 3 bases; junction bases not matched to a gene: 2. The V gene's germline CDR1 is SGHAT and CDR2 FQNNGV. The CDR3 extends over 16 amino acids. The CDR3 region is CASSLGTGGFGNTIYF. DNA of the CDR3: TGTGCCAGCAGCTTAGGGACAGGGGGCTTTGGAAACACCATATATTTT. Supplemented by reference TRBV11-2 and TRBJ1-3, the full variable domain reads EAGVAQSPRYKIIEKRQSVAFWCNPISGHATLYWYQQILGQGPKLLIQFQNNGVVDDSQLPKDRFSAERLKGVDSTLKIQPAKLEDSAVYLCASSLGTGGFGNTIYFGEGSWLTVV.

This sequence joins TRBV6-5 and TRBJ1-1; no firm D call. Germline lookup yields CDR1 MNHEY and CDR2 SVGAGI. The CDR3 totals 14 residues. V shed 0 bases and J shed 5 bases, with 10 bases lying between them. The CDR3 coding sequence is TGTGCCAGCAGTTACTCGAGTCCGGGGACTGAAGCTTTCTTT. It is translated as CASSYSSPGTEAFF.

The rearrangement joins TRBV5-1 to TRBJ2-1; 7 bases agree with TRBD1. CDR3 length equals 14 residues. V shed 3 bases, J shed 5 bases, and the junction held 5 bases outside the gene matches. From germline, CDR1 is SGHRS and CDR2 YFSETQ. CDR3 loop: CASSSQTGNNEQFF. The CDR3 DNA reads as TGCGCCAGCAGCTCCCAGACAGGGAACAATGAGCAGTTCTTC.

The V gene is TRBV30, the J gene TRBJ1-5; tentative D call: TRBD1 (6 bases). This CDR3 is built from 14 residues. Germline V lookup: CDR1 GTSNPN, CDR2 SVGIG (reference sequence). Deletions cut 0 bases from V and 5 bases from J, with 11 bases between. The CDR3 DNA is TGTGCCTGGAGTGTCAGGGGTCGGGATCAGCCCCAGCATTTT. Its protein product is CAWSVRGRDQPQHF.

CDR3 in amino acids: CASSLKTQGGDEKLFF. CDR3 sequence (DNA): TGTGCCAGCTCACTGAAAACACAGGGGGGAGATGAAAAACTGTTTTTT. V gene TRBV18 combines with J gene TRBJ1-4, with TRBD1 identical over 8 bases. The CDR3 sequence is 16 residues long. The trim removed 4 bases at V and 6 bases at J, leaving 10 bases unmatched. Germline loops: CDR1 KGHSH, CDR2 LQKENI.

The rearrangement links TRBV5-1 to TRBJ1-6; D might be TRBD1 (6 bases). Germline CDR1 SGHRS, CDR2 YFSETQ. The CDR3 runs to 14 residues. Between the trimmed V and J ends, which lost 4 bases and 6 bases, there was a span of 11 bases. The CDR3 sequence is CASSASGANSPLHF. CDR3 DNA sequence: TGCGCCAGCAGCGCCTCAGGGGCTAATTCACCCCTCCACTTT. Supplemented by reference TRBV5-1 and TRBJ1-6, the full variable domain reads KAGVTQTPRYLIKTRGQQVTLSCSPISGHRSVSWYQQTPGQGLQFLFEYFSETQRNKGNFPGRFSGRQFSNSRSEMNVSTLELGDSALYLCASSASGANSPLHFGNGTRLTVT.

V usage is TRBV12-3 or TRBV12-4 and J usage is TRBJ1-2, with 9 bases fitting TRBD1. The CDR3 consists of 13 residues. With 5 bases clipped from V and 9 bases from J, the junction kept 7 bases outside the gene matches. Here the CDR3 DNA reads TGTGCCAGCAGTGGAGGACAGGGGACGAGCTACACCTTC. It yields the protein CASSGGQGTSYTF.

This clone occurred once. The rearrangement links TRBV13 to TRBJ2-3; 7 positions agree with TRBD2. V lost 3 bases to trimming and J lost 5 bases; unmatched junction nucleotides: 11. The germline V gene encodes CDR1 PRHDT and CDR2 FYEKMQ (reference sequence). This CDR3 spans 16 amino acids. CDR3 DNA sequence: TGTGCCAGCAGCTTCGGGTCGGGGGGAGGAGGAGATACGCAGTATTTT. This encodes CASSFGSGGGGDTQYF.